The clone carrying this T cell receptor beta chain appeared many times. CDR1 and CDR2 (germline): SQVTM, ANQGSEA. V gave up 7 bases and J gave up 5 bases; unmatched junction bases: 6. This CDR3 region has 13 residues. TCRdb independently ran MiXCR on the RT-PCR reads; one entry per CDR3 protein. The sample records fewer than 800,000 distinct CDR3 sequences, more than 13% being singletons. Sequencing was performed on memory CD4+ T cells from blood. The receptor comes from a female donor in good health, serving as a healthy control. The chain combines TRBV29-1 with TRBJ2-1; 9 bases line up with TRBD1. CDR3 nucleotide sequence: TGCAGCGCTACGGGACAGGGCCACAATGAGCAGTTCTTC. Amino acid sequence: CSATGQGHNEQFF.